This T cell receptor (beta chain) stems from a study of T-cell reconstitution after alpha-beta-depleted transplantation in children. Germline V gene lookup returns CDR1 SGHRS and CDR2 YFSETQ. This CDR3 comprises 15 residues. V lost 2 bases to trimming and J lost 2 bases, with 14 bases between them. This clonotype showed up just a few times. Unique molecular identifiers were incorporated during preparation of the TCRbeta library. Each CDR3 protein gets one entry after TCRdb re-called the PCR reads with MiXCR. The sample records about 500,000 distinct CDR3 sequences, 30% to 35% being singletons. The material sequenced was PBMCs from the stem cell graft donor, taken from the stem cell graft. The sequence was collected from a human donor who donated a stem cell graft to a child with aplastic anemia. V gene TRBV5-1 combines with J gene TRBJ2-7, with D maybe TRBD1 (6 bases). The CDR3, as DNA: TGCGCCAGCAGCTTACAGGGTTCGGGAACCTACGAGCAGTACTTC. It is translated as CASSLQGSGTYEQYF.